This T cell receptor beta chain was documented in a study of cytomegalovirus exposure and HLA in healthy donors. Study-level information: The same platform used for the 650 to 700 first-cohort repertoires was also used for the 100 to 150 validation repertoires, as a later analysis reported.

The donors were members of the validation cohort, which comprised 120 subjects and was separate from the first cohort of roughly 700 subjects. From germline, CDR1 is MNHEY and CDR2 SMNVEV (reference sequence). The CDR3 has 17 residues. V dropped 5 bases and J dropped 1; count of bases not matched to a gene: 8. As for this clone: Antigen: not known.

Overall study results and limits: Among the CMV-associated chains, a few were confirmed in vitro as specific for CMV antigens. Researchers counted roughly 150 TCR beta chains as cytomegalovirus-associated.

Generated by immunoSEQ multiplex PCR, the TCRdb table keeps only in-frame clones and is missing some. The table includes about 330,000 clones, about nine tenths detected once. The chain combines TRBV27 with TRBJ2-7; 13 bases match TRBD2. The source of this sequence is a woman aged 18-29 years in good health and CMV-seronegative. Sequencing input: PBMCs. CDR3 sequence reads: CASSERTGLAGSYEQYF. The CDR3 DNA reads TGTGCCAGCAGTGAAAGAACGGGACTAGCGGGATCCTACGAGCAGTACTTC.